The clone carrying this T cell receptor beta chain is medium-sized (0.01 to 0.1%) within its sample. This record comes from a study of metastatic and nonmetastatic thyroid tumors. As for the study in general: Comparison of repertoires was carried out across blood and tumor or nodule tissue from malignant and benign thyroid patients.

TCRdb re-called clones from the PCR reads using MiXCR. The table lists about 19,000 clones, roughly 25% of them singletons. Looked up from germline, CDR1 is KGHDR and CDR2 is SFDVKD. The V end was cut by 4 bases, the J end by 4 bases, with 15 bases between. The CDR3 has 15 amino acids. Ahead of thyroid surgery, no patient had received treatment of any kind. Sequences were obtained from tumor tissue. The chain is built from TRBV24-1 and TRBJ2-5; TRBD1 might be the D (6 bases). The clonotype comes from a female donor with papillary thyroid cancer or a benign thyroid nodule (not recorded which). Some clones in this sample may be carry-over from other donors' samples. The CDR3 loop reads CATSDPRRGGETQYF. The CDR3 DNA reads as TGTGCCACCAGTGACCCACGTCGAGGGGGAGAGACCCAGTACTTC.